Shown below are 16 T cell receptor beta chains from a single sample sequenced in a study of spatial heterogeneity in lung cancer. Their antigen targets remain unknown. TCRdb ran MiXCR on the 5' RACE reads and lists one entry per CDR3 protein. Of approximately 6,800 distinct CDR3 sequences in the sample, approximately 14% are singletons; the top ten hold roughly 8.1%. Study findings and constraints: Expanded intratumoral alpha and beta TCR counts tracked tumor mutation counts.

Time point noted: sample taken at primary tumor resection. The source was lung tumor tissue, collected at surgery. The receptors stem from a male donor with early-stage non-small cell lung cancer.

This clonotype was seen only a few times. Little can be read into the size of this beta chain, an off-target read in a library designed for alpha chains. The V gene is TRBV20-1, the J gene TRBJ1-3; D remains unclear. This CDR3 region has 13 residues. Germline lookup yields CDR1 DFQATT and CDR2 SNEGSKA (reference sequence). Trimming removed 5 bases from V and 0 bases from J, with 8 bases in between. This chain's CDR3 is CSAVLSSGNTIYF. CDR3 bases: TGCAGTGCTGTCCTCAGCTCTGGAAACACCATATATTTT.

In its sample, this clonotype was seen many times. This beta chain is an off-target read within a library intended for alpha chains, so its frequency means little. The V gene is TRBV18, the J gene TRBJ1-2; no clear D. Trimming shortened V by 3 bases and J by 4 bases, and 12 bases separated the two germline ends. CDR1 and CDR2 from the germline V gene are KGHSH and LQKENI. The CDR3 spans 14 residues. In DNA form, the CDR3 reads TGTGCCAGCTCACCCCCCGACTGGGCCTATGGCTACACCTTC. The encoded protein is CASSPPDWAYGYTF. Looking up the rest from reference TRBV18 and TRBJ1-2 gives the full variable domain: NAGVMQNPRHLVRRRGQEARLRCSPMKGHSHVYWYRQLPEEGLKFMVYLQKENIIDESGMPKERFSAEFPKEGPSILRIQQVVRGDSAAYFCASSPPDWAYGYTFGSGTRLTVV.

In this sample, this clonotype is large. Little can be read into the size of this beta chain, an off-target read in a library designed for alpha chains. The V call is TRBV5-1, the J call TRBJ2-3; no clear D. The germline gives CDR1 SGHRS, CDR2 YFSETQ. The CDR3 covers 15 residues. V dropped 0 bases and J dropped 3 bases, with 11 bases sitting between them. In nucleotides, the CDR3 is TGCGCCAGCAGCTTGGAGGCTCGAAAGACAGATACGCAGTATTTT. Translating it yields CASSLEARKTDTQYF.

By sample share, this clonotype is medium-sized (0.01 to 0.1%). This beta chain is an unintended read in a library built for alpha chains; its size means little. This chain connects TRBV25-1 to TRBJ1-2, with 7 bases matching TRBD1. The CDR3 loop spans 14 amino acids. CDR1 is MGHDK, CDR2 SYGVNS, per germline. V shed 3 bases, J shed 4 bases, and the junction held 5 bases outside the gene matches. CDR3 nucleotides: TGTGCCAGCAGTGAGTCGACAGGGATCTATGGCTACACCTTC. Translation gives CASSESTGIYGYTF.

This clonotype was counted ten times or more. One end of the junction does not line up with germline, which may come from a read error. This beta chain is an off-target read within a library intended for alpha chains, so its frequency means little. V usage is TRBV29-1 and J usage is TRBJ1-2; D is uncertain. Germline CDR1 and CDR2: SQVTM and ANQGSEA. The CDR3 has 12 amino acids. CDR3 nucleotide sequence: TGCAGCGTCAAACCCGGGATCGAGAATCTAAGCTTC. This sequence encodes CSVKPGIENLSF.

At least ten counts were recorded for this clonotype. This beta chain is off target for a library built for alpha chains, so its abundance means little. The gene calls are TRBV20-1 and TRBJ2-3, with 8 bases lining up with TRBD2. Germline V gene data show CDR1 as DFQATT and CDR2 as SNEGSKA (reference sequence). The V and J ends lost 3 bases and 2 bases, in that order; junction bases with no gene match: 13. The CDR3 contains 17 residues. CDR3 DNA sequence: TGCAGTGCTAGTGGGTTGGCCTGGCGGGGGGCCACAGATACGCAGTATTTT. Translated: CSASGLAWRGATDTQYF.

This clonotype was found many times. As an off-target read in a library built for alpha chains, this beta chain has a frequency of little significance. The chain is built from TRBV6-1 and TRBJ2-7, with 7 positions matching TRBD1. Trimming cost V 8 bases and J 2 bases; bases outside gene matches: 6. The CDR3 runs to 13 residues. Germline assignment: CDR1 MNHNS and CDR2 SASEGT. CDR3 sequence reads: CASEPGQTYEQYV. CDR3 bases: TGTGCCAGCGAACCGGGACAGACCTACGAGCAGTACGTC.

By its share, this clonotype is medium-sized. This beta chain turned up in a library designed for alpha chains; as an off-target read, its abundance says little. V and J are TRBV28 and TRBJ2-1, with TRBD2 identical over 13 bases. The germline gives CDR1 MDHEN, CDR2 SYDVKM. The CDR3 consists of 16 residues. J lost 8 bases, V lost 3 bases, and 7 bases had no gene match. The CDR3 is CASSFLLAGGQDEQFF. Here the CDR3 DNA reads TGTGCCAGCAGTTTCCTACTAGCGGGGGGGCAGGATGAGCAGTTCTTC.

By share of the sample, this clonotype is medium-sized. This beta chain is an unintended read in a library built for alpha chains; its size means little. The chain uses TRBV12-3 or TRBV12-4 and TRBJ1-6, with 7 bases that match TRBD1. Trimming at V came to 6 bases and at J to 9 bases, leaving 11 bases not matched to a gene. This CDR3 contains 15 residues. CDR3: CASSSNPDRASPLHF. CDR3 sequence (DNA): TGTGCCAGCAGCTCTAACCCCGACAGGGCTTCACCCCTCCACTTT.

This clonotype is termed medium-sized. A library prepared for alpha chains yielded this beta chain as an off-target read; its size is of little meaning. This chain connects TRBV19 to TRBJ1-5; D remains unclear. Trimming removed 0 bases from V and 9 bases from J, with 6 bases in between. The CDR3 consists of 12 residues. Per the germline V gene, CDR1 is LNHDA and CDR2 is SQIVND (reference sequence). The CDR3 region is CASSIEGRPQHF. DNA for the CDR3: TGTGCCAGTAGTATAGAAGGAAGGCCCCAGCATTTT.

In the case of this clonotype: The library was built for alpha chains, so this beta chain is an off-target read and its size means little. The V call is TRBV5-1, the J call TRBJ2-5, with a weak D call TRBD2 (5 bases). Germline CDR1 and CDR2: SGHRS and YFSETQ. The V and J ends lost 4 bases and 2 bases respectively, with 18 bases between them. This CDR3 is built from 16 residues. CDR3 sequence: CASSRGPAEHQETQYF. CDR3 DNA sequence: TGCGCCAGCAGCCGCGGGCCAGCGGAGCATCAAGAGACCCAGTACTTC.

Comment on this clonotype: The library was built for alpha chains, so this beta chain is an off-target read and its size means little. The chain couples TRBV12-3 or TRBV12-4 to TRBJ1-5, with D maybe TRBD1 (5 bases). Trimming stripped 3 bases from V and 8 bases from J, with 11 bases between. The CDR3 loop spans 13 amino acids. The DNA for the CDR3 is TGTGCCAGCAGTTTGTTAGGGGTTGAGCCCCAGCATTTT. Its translation is CASSLLGVEPQHF.

This clonotype was seen many times. A library prepared for alpha chains yielded this beta chain as an off-target read; its size is of little meaning. The V call is TRBV14, the J call TRBJ2-3, with 10 positions matching TRBD2. The CDR3 consists of 19 residues. Germline V CDR1 and CDR2: SGHDN, FVKESK. V was pared by 1 base and J by 1 base, with 11 bases of the junction left unmatched. In DNA, the CDR3 is TGTGCCAGCAGCCAAGTCCTAGCGGGAGTGAATCGTCGCACAGATACGCAGTATTTT. As protein: CASSQVLAGVNRRTDTQYF.

This clonotype is medium-sized by share. This beta chain represents an off-target read in a library built for alpha chains; its size is of limited meaning. The V gene is TRBV12-3 or TRBV12-4, the J gene TRBJ1-1; D is undetermined. The V and J ends lost 3 bases and 0 bases respectively, with 11 bases between them. This CDR3 is built from 15 residues. CDR3 nucleotides: TGTGCCAGCAGTTTTAGGCGGGAGATGAACACTGAAGCTTTCTTT. The encoded protein is CASSFRREMNTEAFF.

This clonotype was recorded many times. This beta chain is an unintended read in a library built for alpha chains; its size means little. V and J are TRBV6-1 and TRBJ1-2; D remains ambiguous. The CDR3 totals 12 residues. Per germline, CDR1 MNHNS and CDR2 SASEGT. V dropped 3 bases and J dropped 4 bases, with 6 bases sitting between them. This CDR3 reads CASSDPRYGYTF. The CDR3 region has the DNA TGTGCCAGCAGTGACCCCCGCTATGGCTACACCTTC.

This clonotype is labeled medium-sized (0.01 to 0.1%). This beta chain represents an off-target read in a library built for alpha chains; its size is of limited meaning. The chain recombines TRBV7-9 with TRBJ1-2, with D unresolved. Trimming removed 0 bases at V and 4 bases at J, with 12 bases between. From germline, CDR1 is SEHNR and CDR2 FQNEAQ (reference sequence). This CDR3 contains 15 residues. CDR3 nucleotide sequence: TGTGCCAGCAGCTTAGCGCGGGCGGGTAGCTATGGCTACACCTTC. Protein: CASSLARAGSYGYTF.